This TCR beta chain was documented in a study of siplizumab effects on memory and regulatory T cells. Broader study findings: Significant reduction of alloreactive sequences traceable to unstimulated CD4+ memory cells was observed with siplizumab. A naive or memory phenotype could not be assigned to roughly 75-97% of the proliferating CD4+ or CD8+ clones.

Sequencing of each sample assayed about 10^5 TCR templates. Assay used: immunoSEQ multiplex PCR; TCRdb lists only in-frame clones, some missing. The sample shows approximately 120,000 clones, roughly 95% of them seen only once. On this clone: Antigen specificity is unknown.

Sequencing was carried out using non-Treg CD4+ T cells sorted from blood. This TCR was recovered from a human donor in good health.

The CDR3 reads CATSRDRGGATGNTIYF. CDR3 sequence (DNA): TGTGCCACCAGCAGAGATCGGGGCGGTGCTACTGGAAACACCATATATTTT. This rearrangement joins TRBV15 to TRBJ1-3, with D possibly being TRBD1 (5 bases). Trimming shortened V by 0 bases and J by 2 bases, and 14 bases separated the two germline ends. Per germline, CDR1 LNHNV and CDR2 YYDKDF (reference sequence). This CDR3 spans 17 amino acids.